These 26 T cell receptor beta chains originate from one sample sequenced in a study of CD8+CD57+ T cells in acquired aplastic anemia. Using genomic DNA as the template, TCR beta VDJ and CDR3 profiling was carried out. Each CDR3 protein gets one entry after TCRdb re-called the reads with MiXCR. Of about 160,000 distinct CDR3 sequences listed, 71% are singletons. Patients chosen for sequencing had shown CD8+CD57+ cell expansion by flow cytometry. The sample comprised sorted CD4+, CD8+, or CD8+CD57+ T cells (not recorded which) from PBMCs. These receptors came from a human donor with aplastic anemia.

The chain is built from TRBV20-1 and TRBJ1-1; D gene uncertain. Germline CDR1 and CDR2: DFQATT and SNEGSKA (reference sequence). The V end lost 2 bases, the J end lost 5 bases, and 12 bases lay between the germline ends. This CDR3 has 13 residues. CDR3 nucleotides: TGCAGTGCTAGAAGACGGGCGGGGACTGAAGCTTTCTTT. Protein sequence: CSARRRAGTEAFF.

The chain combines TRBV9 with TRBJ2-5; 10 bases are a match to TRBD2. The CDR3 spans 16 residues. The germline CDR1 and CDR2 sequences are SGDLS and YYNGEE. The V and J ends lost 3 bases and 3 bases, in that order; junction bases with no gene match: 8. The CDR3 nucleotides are TGTGCCAGCAGCGAAACTCCGGGACTAGCGAAAGAGACCCAGTACTTC. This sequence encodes CASSETPGLAKETQYF. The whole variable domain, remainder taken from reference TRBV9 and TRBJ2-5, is DSGVTQTPKHLITATGQRVTLRCSPRSGDLSVYWYQQSLDQGLQFLIQYYNGEERAKGNILERFSAQQFPDLHSELNLSSLELGDSALYFCASSETPGLAKETQYFGPGTRLLVL.

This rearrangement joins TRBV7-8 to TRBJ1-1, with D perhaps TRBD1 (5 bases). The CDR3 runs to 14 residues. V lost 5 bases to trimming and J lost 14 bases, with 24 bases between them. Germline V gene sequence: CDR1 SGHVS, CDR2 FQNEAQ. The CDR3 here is CASSTLEKGREGFF. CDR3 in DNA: TGTGCCAGCAGCACACTCGAGAAGGGGCGGGAGGGGTTCTTT.

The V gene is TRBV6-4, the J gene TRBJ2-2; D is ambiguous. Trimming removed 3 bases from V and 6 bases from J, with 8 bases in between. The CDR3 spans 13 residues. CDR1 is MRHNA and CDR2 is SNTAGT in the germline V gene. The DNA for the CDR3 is TGTGCCAGCAGTGAGCAAACCCCCGGGGAGCTGTTTTTT. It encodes CASSEQTPGELFF.

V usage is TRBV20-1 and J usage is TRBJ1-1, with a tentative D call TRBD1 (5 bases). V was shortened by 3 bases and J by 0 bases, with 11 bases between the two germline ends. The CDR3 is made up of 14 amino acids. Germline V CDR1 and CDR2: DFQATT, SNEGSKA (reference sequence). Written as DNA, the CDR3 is TGCAGTGCTAGGGGGCCTGGAGTGAACACTGAAGCTTTCTTT. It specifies CSARGPGVNTEAFF.

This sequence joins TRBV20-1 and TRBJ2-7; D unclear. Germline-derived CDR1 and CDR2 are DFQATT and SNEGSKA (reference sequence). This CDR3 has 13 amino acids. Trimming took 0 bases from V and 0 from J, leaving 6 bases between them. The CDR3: CSAREVHSYEQYF. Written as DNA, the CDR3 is TGCAGTGCTAGAGAGGTCCACTCCTACGAGCAGTACTTC.

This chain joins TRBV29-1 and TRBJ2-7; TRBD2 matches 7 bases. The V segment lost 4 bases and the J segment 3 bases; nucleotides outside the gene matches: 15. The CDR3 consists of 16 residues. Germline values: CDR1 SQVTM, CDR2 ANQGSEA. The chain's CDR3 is CSVVGGEGRAFYEQYF. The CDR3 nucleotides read TGCAGCGTTGTGGGGGGGGAAGGCAGGGCATTCTACGAGCAGTACTTC.

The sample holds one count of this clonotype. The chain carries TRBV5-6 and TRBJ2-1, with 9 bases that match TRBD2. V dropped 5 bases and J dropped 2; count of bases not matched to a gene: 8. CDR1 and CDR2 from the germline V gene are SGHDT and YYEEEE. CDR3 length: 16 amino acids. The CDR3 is CASRGRGGIAYNEQFF. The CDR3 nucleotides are TGTGCCAGCAGAGGGCGGGGGGGAATCGCCTACAATGAGCAGTTCTTC. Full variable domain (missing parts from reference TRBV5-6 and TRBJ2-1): DAGVTQSPTHLIKTRGQQVTLRCSPKSGHDTVSWYQQALGQGPQFIFQYYEEEERQRGNFPDRFSGHQFPNYSSELNVNALLLGDSALYLCASRGRGGIAYNEQFFGPGTRLTVL.

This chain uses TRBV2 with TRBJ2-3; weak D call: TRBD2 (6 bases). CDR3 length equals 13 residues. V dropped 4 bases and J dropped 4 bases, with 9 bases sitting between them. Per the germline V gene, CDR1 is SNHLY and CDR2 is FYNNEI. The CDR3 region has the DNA TGTGCCAGCAGTGGACTAGTGGCAGATACGCAGTATTTT. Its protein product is CASSGLVADTQYF.

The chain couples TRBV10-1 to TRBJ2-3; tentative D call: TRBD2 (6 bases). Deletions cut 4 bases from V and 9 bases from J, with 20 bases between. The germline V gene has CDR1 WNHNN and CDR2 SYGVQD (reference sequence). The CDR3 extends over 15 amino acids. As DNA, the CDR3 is TGCGCCAGCAGTGCTGGGGGACTCATCTGGAGAACGCAGTATTTT. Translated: CASSAGGLIWRTQYF.

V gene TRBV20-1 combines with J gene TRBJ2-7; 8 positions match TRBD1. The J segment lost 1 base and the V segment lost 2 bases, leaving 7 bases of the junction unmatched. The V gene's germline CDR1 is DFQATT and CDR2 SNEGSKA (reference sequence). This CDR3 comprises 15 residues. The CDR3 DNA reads TGCAGTGCTAGACCCGAGGACAGGGTATCCTACGAGCAGTACTTC. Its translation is CSARPEDRVSYEQYF.

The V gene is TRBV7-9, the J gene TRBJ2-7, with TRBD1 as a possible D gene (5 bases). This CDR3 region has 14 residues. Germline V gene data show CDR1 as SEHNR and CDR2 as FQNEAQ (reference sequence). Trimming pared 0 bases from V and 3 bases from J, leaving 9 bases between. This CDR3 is CASSLAGVSYEQYF. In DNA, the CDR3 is TGTGCCAGCAGCTTAGCAGGGGTAAGCTACGAGCAGTACTTC.

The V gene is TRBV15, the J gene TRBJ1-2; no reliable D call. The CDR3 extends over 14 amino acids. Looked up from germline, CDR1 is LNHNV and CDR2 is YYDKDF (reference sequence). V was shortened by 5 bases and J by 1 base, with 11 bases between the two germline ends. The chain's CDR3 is CATSFLYRNYGYTF. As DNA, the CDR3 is TGTGCCACCAGCTTTCTCTACCGTAACTATGGCTACACCTTC.

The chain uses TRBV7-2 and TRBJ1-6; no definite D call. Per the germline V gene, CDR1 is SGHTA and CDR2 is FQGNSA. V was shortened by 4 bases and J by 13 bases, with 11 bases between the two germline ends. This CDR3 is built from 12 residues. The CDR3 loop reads CASSSYQPPLHF. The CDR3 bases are TGTGCCAGCAGCTCCTACCAGCCTCCCCTCCACTTT.

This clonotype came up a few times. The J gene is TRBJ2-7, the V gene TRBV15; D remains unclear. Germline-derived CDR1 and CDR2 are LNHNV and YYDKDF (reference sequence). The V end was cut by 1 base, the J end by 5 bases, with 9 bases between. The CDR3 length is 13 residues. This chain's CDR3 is CATSRVGVHEQYF. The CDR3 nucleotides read TGTGCCACCAGCAGAGTTGGGGTCCACGAGCAGTACTTC.

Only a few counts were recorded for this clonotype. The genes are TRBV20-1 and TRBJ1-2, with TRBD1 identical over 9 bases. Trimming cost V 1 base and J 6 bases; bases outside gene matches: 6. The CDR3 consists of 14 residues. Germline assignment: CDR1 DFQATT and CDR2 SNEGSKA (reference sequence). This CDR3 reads CSARAWGQGDGYTF. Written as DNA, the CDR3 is TGCAGTGCTAGAGCGTGGGGACAGGGTGATGGCTACACCTTC.

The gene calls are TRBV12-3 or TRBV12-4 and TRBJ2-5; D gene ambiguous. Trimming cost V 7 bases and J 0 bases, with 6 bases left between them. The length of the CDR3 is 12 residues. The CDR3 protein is CASTTNQETQYF. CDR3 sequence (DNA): TGTGCCAGCACAACAAACCAAGAGACCCAGTACTTC.

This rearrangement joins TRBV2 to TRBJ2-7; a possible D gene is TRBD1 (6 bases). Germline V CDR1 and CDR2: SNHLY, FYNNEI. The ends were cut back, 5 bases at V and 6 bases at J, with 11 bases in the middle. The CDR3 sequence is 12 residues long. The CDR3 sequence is CASSTGKGEQYF. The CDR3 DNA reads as TGTGCCAGCAGTACAGGGAAGGGCGAGCAGTACTTC.

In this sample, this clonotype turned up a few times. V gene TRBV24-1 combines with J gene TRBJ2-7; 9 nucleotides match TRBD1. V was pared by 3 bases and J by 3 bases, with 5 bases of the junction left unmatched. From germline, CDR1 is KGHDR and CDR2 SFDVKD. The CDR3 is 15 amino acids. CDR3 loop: CATSDPGTGNYEQYF. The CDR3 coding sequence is TGTGCCACCAGTGATCCCGGGACAGGGAACTACGAGCAGTACTTC.

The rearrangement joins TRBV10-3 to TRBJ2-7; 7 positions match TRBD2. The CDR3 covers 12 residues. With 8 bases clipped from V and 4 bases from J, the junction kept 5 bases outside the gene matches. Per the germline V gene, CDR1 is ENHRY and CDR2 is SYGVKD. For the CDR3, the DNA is TGTGCCATCGGGCGGGAGCTGTACGAGCAGTACTTC. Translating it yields CAIGRELYEQYF.

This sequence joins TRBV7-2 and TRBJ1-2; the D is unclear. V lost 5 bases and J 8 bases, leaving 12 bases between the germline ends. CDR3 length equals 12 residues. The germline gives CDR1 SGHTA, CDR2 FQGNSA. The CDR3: CASSSEGWGYTF. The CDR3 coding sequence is TGTGCCAGCAGCAGCGAGGGATGGGGCTACACCTTC.

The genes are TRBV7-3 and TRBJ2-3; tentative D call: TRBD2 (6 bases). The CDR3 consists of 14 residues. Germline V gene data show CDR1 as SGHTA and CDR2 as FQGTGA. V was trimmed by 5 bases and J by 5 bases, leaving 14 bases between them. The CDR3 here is CASSVGGGEDTQYF. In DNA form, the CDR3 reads TGTGCCAGCAGCGTCGGAGGCGGGGAAGATACGCAGTATTTT.

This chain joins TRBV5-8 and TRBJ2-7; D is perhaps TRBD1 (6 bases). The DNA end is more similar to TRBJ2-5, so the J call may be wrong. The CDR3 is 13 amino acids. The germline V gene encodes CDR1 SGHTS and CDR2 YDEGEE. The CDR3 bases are TGTGCCAGCAGCCCAAACAGGGTAGAGACCCAGTACTTC. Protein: CASSPNRVETQYF.

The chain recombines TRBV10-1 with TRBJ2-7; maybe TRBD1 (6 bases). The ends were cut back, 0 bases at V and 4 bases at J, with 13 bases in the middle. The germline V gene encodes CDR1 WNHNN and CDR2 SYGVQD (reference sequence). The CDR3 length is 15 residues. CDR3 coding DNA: TGCGCCAGCAGTGAGTCAGGACAGATACCATACGAGCAGTACTTC. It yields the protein CASSESGQIPYEQYF.

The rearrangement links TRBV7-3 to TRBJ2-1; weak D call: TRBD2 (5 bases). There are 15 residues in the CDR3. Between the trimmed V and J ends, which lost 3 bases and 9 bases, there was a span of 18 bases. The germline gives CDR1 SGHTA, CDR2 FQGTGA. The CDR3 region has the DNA TGTGCCAGCAGCTTGACGGCGATGACTAACAGTGAGCAGTTCTTC. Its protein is CASSLTAMTNSEQFF.

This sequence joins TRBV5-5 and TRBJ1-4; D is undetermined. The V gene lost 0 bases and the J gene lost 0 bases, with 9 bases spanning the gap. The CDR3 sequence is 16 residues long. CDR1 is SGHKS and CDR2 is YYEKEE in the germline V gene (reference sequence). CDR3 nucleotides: TGTGCCAGCAGCTTGGCCAGACCTGCAACTAATGAAAAACTGTTTTTT. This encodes CASSLARPATNEKLFF.